This T cell receptor beta chain was documented in a study of blood T cell repertoires in COVID-19. At the level of the study: Donors in the United States, Italy and Spain gave samples during acute or convalescent COVID-19. Nucleic acid was either cDNA or gDNA, and it came from T cells, B-cell-depleted T cells, or PBMCs.

V lost 3 bases and J 4 bases, leaving 9 bases between the germline ends. Germline V gives CDR1 GTSNPN, CDR2 SVGIG (reference sequence). The CDR3 length is 12 residues. Authors' analysis steps: Nucleated cell number was recorded as an estimate derived from reference gene primer amplification. Sequenced by immunoSEQ multiplex PCR; TCRdb stores in-frame clones only, minus some. V, J and clone size derive from that table, while D and trimming were established from the DNA sequence. Of a few hundred thousand clones in the sample, around 88% were seen once. The sample taken for sequencing was peripheral blood. The chain employs TRBV30 and TRBJ1-1; D perhaps matches TRBD1 (6 bases). The TCR originated in a woman aged 25 to 39 who had recovered from COVID-19. The CDR3 sequence is CAWRLGGTEAFF. CDR3 sequence (DNA): TGTGCCTGGAGGTTAGGGGGCACTGAAGCTTTCTTT.